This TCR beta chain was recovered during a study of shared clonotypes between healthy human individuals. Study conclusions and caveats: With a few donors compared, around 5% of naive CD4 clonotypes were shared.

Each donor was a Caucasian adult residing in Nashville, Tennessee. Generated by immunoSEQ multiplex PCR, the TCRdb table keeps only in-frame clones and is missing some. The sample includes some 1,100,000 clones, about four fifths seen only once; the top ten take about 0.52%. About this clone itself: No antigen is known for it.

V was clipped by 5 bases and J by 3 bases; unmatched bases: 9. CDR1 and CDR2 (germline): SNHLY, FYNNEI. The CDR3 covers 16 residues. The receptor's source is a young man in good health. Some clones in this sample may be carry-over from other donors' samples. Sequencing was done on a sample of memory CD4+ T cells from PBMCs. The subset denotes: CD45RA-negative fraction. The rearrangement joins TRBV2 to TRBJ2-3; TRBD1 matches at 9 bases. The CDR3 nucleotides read TGTGCCAGCAGTCCGGTGGGGACAGGGAGAACAGATACGCAGTATTTT. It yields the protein CASSPVGTGRTDTQYF.